A single sample is the source of the 16 T cell receptor beta chains below, sequenced in a study of OX40 agonist ivuxolimab in advanced cancers. Profiling relied on immunoSEQ multiplex PCR, and the TCRdb table lists in-frame clones only, not all of them. Of 50,000 to 65,000 clones in the sample, over 80% were seen once. The sequenced sample was CD4+ or CD8+ T cells sorted from blood, obtained in a trial of the OX40 agonist ivuxolimab. The receptors were gathered from an adult with an advanced solid tumor such as melanoma, head and neck, liver or kidney cancer.

This clone was counted only a few times. V and J are TRBV19 and TRBJ1-5, with 11 bases matching TRBD1. CDR1 is LNHDA and CDR2 is SQIVND in the germline V gene (reference sequence). There are 14 residues in the CDR3. V dropped 8 bases and J dropped 7; count of bases not matched to a gene: 7. The CDR3 loop reads CASAGTGGSQPQHF. CDR3 DNA: TGTGCCAGTGCTGGGACAGGGGGAAGCCAGCCCCAGCATTTT.

The rearrangement uses TRBV14 and TRBJ2-5; 9 nucleotides agree with TRBD1. V lost 3 bases and J lost 5; bases outside the gene matches: 13. The germline gives CDR1 SGHDN, CDR2 FVKESK. This CDR3 is 17 amino acids long. Here the CDR3 DNA reads TGTGCCAGCAGCCAGGACAGGGGTTCGGGAGTCCGGGAGACCCAGTACTTC. It is translated as CASSQDRGSGVRETQYF.

J is TRBJ2-3 and V is TRBV2; no clear D gene. The V end lost 5 bases, the J end lost 0 bases, and 12 bases lay between the germline ends. CDR1 and CDR2 (germline): SNHLY, FYNNEI. The CDR3 covers 15 residues. CDR3 amino acids: CASSTVILSTDTQYF. The CDR3 nucleotides are TGTGCCAGCAGTACAGTGATTCTAAGCACAGATACGCAGTATTTT. The variable domain in full, with the rest retrieved from reference TRBV2 and TRBJ2-3, is EPEVTQTPSHQVTQMGQEVILRCVPISNHLYFYWYRQILGQKVEFLVSFYNNEISEKSEIFDDQFSVERPDGSNFTLKIRSTKLEDSAMYFCASSTVILSTDTQYFGPGTRLTVL.

V is TRBV6-1 and J is TRBJ1-1, with D perhaps matching TRBD1 (5 bases). Germline V gene lookup returns CDR1 MNHNS and CDR2 SASEGT. V lost 8 bases to trimming and J lost 4 bases, with 14 bases between them. The CDR3 length is 13 residues. The CDR3 protein is CASQQGASTEAFF. The CDR3 nucleotides read TGTGCCAGCCAGCAAGGGGCTAGCACTGAAGCTTTCTTT.

The chain couples TRBV7-9 to TRBJ2-2; 10 nucleotides align to TRBD1. The V and J ends lost 5 bases and 4 bases, in that order; junction bases with no gene match: 7. Germline assignment: CDR1 SEHNR and CDR2 FQNEAQ (reference sequence). This CDR3 is 16 amino acids long. The CDR3 sequence: CASSPPGQGPTGELFF. CDR3 DNA sequence: TGTGCCAGCAGCCCCCCGGGACAGGGGCCCACCGGGGAGCTGTTTTTT. Looking up the rest from reference TRBV7-9 and TRBJ2-2 gives the full variable domain: DTGVSQNPRHKITKRGQNVTFRCDPISEHNRLYWYRQTLGQGPEFLTYFQNEAQLEKSRLLSDRFSAERPKGSFSTLEIQRTEQGDSAMYLCASSPPGQGPTGELFFGEGSRLTVL.

The chain carries TRBV29-1 and TRBJ1-6; 7 bases match TRBD1. The V and J ends lost 6 bases and 7 bases, in that order; junction bases with no gene match: 9. Germline V gene lookup returns CDR1 SQVTM and CDR2 ANQGSEA. The CDR3 consists of 14 residues. CDR3: CSVAQDRNNSPLHF. The CDR3 DNA sequence: TGCAGCGTGGCCCAGGACAGGAACAATTCACCCCTCCACTTT.

This chain uses TRBV13 with TRBJ2-3, with 8 nucleotides matching TRBD2. This CDR3 is built from 16 residues. CDR1 and CDR2 (germline): PRHDT, FYEKMQ (reference sequence). J gave up 3 bases and V 2 bases, and 7 bases lay outside the gene matches. CDR3 in amino acids: CASSLNSGRDTDTQYF. The CDR3 DNA reads TGTGCCAGCAGCTTAAACAGCGGGAGAGATACAGATACGCAGTATTTT.

The gene calls are TRBV6-5 and TRBJ2-1; TRBD2 matches 15 bases. After removal of 4 bases from V and 6 bases from J, the junction contained 1 base not matched to a gene. This CDR3 spans 15 amino acids. Per the germline V gene, CDR1 is MNHEY and CDR2 is SVGAGI. CDR3 amino acids: CASSWGLAGGNEQFF. Here the CDR3 DNA reads TGTGCCAGCAGTTGGGGACTAGCGGGAGGCAATGAGCAGTTCTTC.

The chain couples TRBV9 to TRBJ2-1, with 7 bases aligning to TRBD2. With 4 bases clipped from V and 5 bases from J, the junction kept 6 bases outside the gene matches. The germline V gene encodes CDR1 SGDLS and CDR2 YYNGEE. This CDR3 spans 14 amino acids. CDR3 bases: TGTGCCAGCAGCACTCAAGCGGGAAACAATGAGCAGTTCTTC. It codes for CASSTQAGNNEQFF.

The chain links TRBV9 to TRBJ2-3; no definite D call. This CDR3 is 16 amino acids long. Germline V gene lookup returns CDR1 SGDLS and CDR2 YYNGEE. The germline V and J ends were trimmed by 2 bases and 2 bases, with 15 bases remaining between them. The CDR3 region is CASSVEMGTFTDTQYF. The CDR3 bases are TGTGCCAGCAGCGTCGAGATGGGCACCTTCACAGATACGCAGTATTTT.

J is TRBJ2-5 and V is TRBV4-3; TRBD2 agrees at 10 bases. CDR1 is LGHNA and CDR2 is YSLEER in the germline V gene. The J segment lost 7 bases and the V segment lost 1 base, leaving 3 bases of the junction unmatched. CDR3 length equals 14 residues. CDR3 protein: CASSQGPSGGTQYF. CDR3 nucleotides: TGCGCCAGCAGCCAAGGACCTAGCGGGGGGACCCAGTACTTC.

The chain joins TRBV25-1 to TRBJ2-3, with D possibly being TRBD1 or TRBD2 (6 bases each). This CDR3 is 18 amino acids long. Germline CDR1 and CDR2: MGHDK and SYGVNS. The ends were cut back, 3 bases at V and 0 bases at J, with 19 bases in the middle. CDR3 nucleotides: TGTGCCAGCAGTGATACAGGGAGGCCGACCGCTAGCACAGATACGCAGTATTTT. It is translated as CASSDTGRPTASTDTQYF.

By share, this clone ranks as medium-sized (0.01 to 0.1%). The chain carries TRBV5-1 and TRBJ2-1; TRBD2 is a possible D gene (5 bases). From germline, CDR1 is SGHRS and CDR2 YFSETQ. Trimming left V 7 bases short and J 7 bases short, with 9 bases between. The CDR3 has 11 amino acids. CDR3 residues: CASRSENEQFF. As DNA, the CDR3 is TGCGCCAGCCGTAGCGAGAATGAGCAGTTCTTC.

The chain uses TRBV10-3 and TRBJ1-3; D not resolved. Germline values: CDR1 ENHRY, CDR2 SYGVKD. CDR3 length: 17 residues. V lost 4 bases and J 0 bases, leaving 16 bases between the germline ends. Here the CDR3 DNA reads TGTGCCATCAGTGCCCTCAGGTTTGGCAGCTCTGGAAACACCATATATTTT. Translation: CAISALRFGSSGNTIYF.

This rearrangement joins TRBV6-5 to TRBJ1-2; D gene uncertain. CDR1 MNHEY and CDR2 SVGAGI come from the germline V gene. CDR3 length: 15 residues. Trimming removed 6 bases from V and 1 base from J, with 15 bases in between. This chain's CDR3 is CASSRLFGDNYGYTF. The CDR3 DNA sequence: TGTGCCAGCAGCCGCCTCTTTGGTGATAACTATGGCTACACCTTC.

The chain is built from TRBV5-4 and TRBJ2-3, with 12 bases aligning to TRBD2. The CDR3 is 17 residues long. Germline V gene lookup returns CDR1 SGHNT and CDR2 YYREEE (reference sequence). J gave up 6 bases and V 0 bases, and 8 bases lay outside the gene matches. The CDR3 DNA follows: TGTGCCAGCAGCTTGGGGGTTCTAGCGGGAGGGCGCGATACGCAGTATTTT. Protein product: CASSLGVLAGGRDTQYF.